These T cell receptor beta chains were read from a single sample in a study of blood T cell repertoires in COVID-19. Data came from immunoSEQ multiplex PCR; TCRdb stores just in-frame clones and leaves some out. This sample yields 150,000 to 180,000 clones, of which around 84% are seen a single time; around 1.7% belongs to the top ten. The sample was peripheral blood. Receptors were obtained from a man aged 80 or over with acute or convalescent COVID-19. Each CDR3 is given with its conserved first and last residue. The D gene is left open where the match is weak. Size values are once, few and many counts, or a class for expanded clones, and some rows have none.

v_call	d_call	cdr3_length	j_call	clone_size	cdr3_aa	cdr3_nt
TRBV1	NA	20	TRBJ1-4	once	CTSSQVRPFGRRGRNEKLFF	TGCACCAGCAGCCAAGTCCGGCCATTCGGACGCAGGGGCCGGAATGAAAAACTGTTTTTT
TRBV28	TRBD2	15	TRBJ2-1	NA	CASGKSSGGAYEQFF	TGTGCCAGCGGTAAATCTAGCGGGGGGGCATATGAGCAGTTCTTC
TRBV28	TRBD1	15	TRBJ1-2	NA	CASSPGSTGNYGYTF	TGTGCCAGCAGCCCGGGGTCGACAGGGAACTATGGCTACACCTTC
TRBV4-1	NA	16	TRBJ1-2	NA	CASSLEGAPDPYGYTF	TGCGCCAGCAGCCTCGAAGGGGCGCCTGATCCTTATGGCTACACCTTC
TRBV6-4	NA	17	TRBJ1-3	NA	CASRQMTAESSGNTIYF	TGTGCCAGCAGACAGATGACAGCTGAGAGCTCTGGAAACACCATATATTTT
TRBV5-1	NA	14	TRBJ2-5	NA	CASSLGAGQETQYF	TGCGCCAGCAGCTTGGGGGCAGGACAAGAGACCCAGTACTTC
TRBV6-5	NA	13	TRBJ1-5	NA	CASRPGINQPQHF	TGTGCCAGCAGGCCGGGTATCAATCAGCCCCAGCATTTT
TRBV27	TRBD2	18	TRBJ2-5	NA	CASSLVPSGGRYQETQYF	TGTGCCAGCAGTTTAGTGCCTAGCGGTGGAAGGTACCAAGAGACCCAGTACTTC
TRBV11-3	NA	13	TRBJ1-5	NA	CASSWGEGQPQHF	TGTGCCAGCAGCTGGGGGGAGGGGCAGCCCCAGCATTTT
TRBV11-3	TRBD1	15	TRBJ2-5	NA	CASSSGQGAEETQYF	TGTGCCAGCAGCTCGGGACAGGGGGCTGAAGAGACCCAGTACTTC
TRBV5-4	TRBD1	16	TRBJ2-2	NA	CASSLRRTGGSGELFF	TGTGCCAGCAGCTTGCGAAGGACAGGGGGGTCCGGGGAGCTGTTTTTT
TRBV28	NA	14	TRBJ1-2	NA	CASSLSGGYYGYTF	TGTGCCAGCAGTTTATCAGGAGGGTACTATGGCTACACCTTC
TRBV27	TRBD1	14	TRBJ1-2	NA	CASSWRDRGFGYTF	TGTGCCAGCAGTTGGCGGGACAGGGGGTTTGGCTACACCTTC
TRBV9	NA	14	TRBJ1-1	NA	CASSVRQWSTEAFF	TGTGCCAGCAGCGTAAGACAGTGGAGCACTGAAGCTTTCTTT
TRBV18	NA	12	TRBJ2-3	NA	CASSPFTDTQYF	TGTGCCAGCTCACCCTTCACAGATACGCAGTATTTT
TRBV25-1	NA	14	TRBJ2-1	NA	CASSESYSRNEQFF	TGTGCCAGCAGTGAATCCTACTCCCGGAATGAGCAGTTCTTC
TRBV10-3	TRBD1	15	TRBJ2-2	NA	CAITSGTGVSGELFF	TGTGCCATTACTTCCGGGACAGGGGTTTCAGGGGAGCTGTTTTTT
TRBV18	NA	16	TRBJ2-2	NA	CASSRFGSGNTGELFF	TGTGCCAGCTCAAGGTTCGGGAGTGGGAACACCGGGGAGCTGTTTTTT
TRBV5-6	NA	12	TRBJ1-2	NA	CASSLAGNGYTF	TGTGCCAGCAGCTTGGCGGGGAATGGCTACACCTTC